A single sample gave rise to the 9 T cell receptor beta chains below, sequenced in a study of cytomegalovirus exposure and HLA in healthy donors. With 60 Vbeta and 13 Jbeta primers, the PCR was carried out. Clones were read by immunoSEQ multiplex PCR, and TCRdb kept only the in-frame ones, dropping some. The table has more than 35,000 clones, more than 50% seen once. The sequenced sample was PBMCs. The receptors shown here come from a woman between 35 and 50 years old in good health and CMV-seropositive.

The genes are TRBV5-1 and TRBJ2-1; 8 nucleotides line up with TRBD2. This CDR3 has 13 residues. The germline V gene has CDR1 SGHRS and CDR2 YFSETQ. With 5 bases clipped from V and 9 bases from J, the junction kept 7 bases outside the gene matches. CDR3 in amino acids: CASRAGGVGEQFF. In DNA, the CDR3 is TGCGCCAGCAGGGCCGGGGGGGTGGGTGAGCAGTTCTTC.

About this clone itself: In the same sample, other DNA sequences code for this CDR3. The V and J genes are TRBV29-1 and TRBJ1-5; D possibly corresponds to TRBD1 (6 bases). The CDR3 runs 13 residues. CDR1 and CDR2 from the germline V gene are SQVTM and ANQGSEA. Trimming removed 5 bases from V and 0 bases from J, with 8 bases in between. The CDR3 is CSVQGNSNQPQHF. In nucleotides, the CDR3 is TGCAGCGTTCAGGGGAATAGCAATCAGCCCCAGCATTTT.

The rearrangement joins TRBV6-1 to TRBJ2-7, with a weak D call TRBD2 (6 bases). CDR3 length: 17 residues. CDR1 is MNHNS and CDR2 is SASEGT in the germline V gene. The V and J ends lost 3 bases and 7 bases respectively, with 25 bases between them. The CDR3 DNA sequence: TGTGCCAGCAGTGACCTTGGGACTCCCTCGAGGAAGGAGGAGCAGTACTTC. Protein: CASSDLGTPSRKEEQYF.

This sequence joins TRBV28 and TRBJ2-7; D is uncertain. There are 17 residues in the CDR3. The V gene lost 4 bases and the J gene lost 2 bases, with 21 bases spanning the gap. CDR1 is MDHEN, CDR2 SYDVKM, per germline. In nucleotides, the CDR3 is TGTGCCAGCAGTTCGAACGTTCTGGCCGATACTACCTACGAGCAGTACTTC. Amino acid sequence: CASSSNVLADTTYEQYF.

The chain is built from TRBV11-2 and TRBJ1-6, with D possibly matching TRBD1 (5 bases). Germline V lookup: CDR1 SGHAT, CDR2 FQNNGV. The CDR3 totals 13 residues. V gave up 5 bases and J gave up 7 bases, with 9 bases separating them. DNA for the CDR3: TGTGCCAGCAGCACCGCAGGGAATTCACCCCTCCACTTT. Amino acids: CASSTAGNSPLHF.

The CDR3, as DNA: TGTGCCAGCAGTTTGGGACTAGCGGGGACCGGGGAGCTGTTTTTT. Protein product: CASSLGLAGTGELFF. This rearrangement joins TRBV27 to TRBJ2-2, with 13 bases aligning to TRBD2. V shed 3 bases and J 5 bases; nucleotides not matched to a gene: 0. This CDR3 has 15 residues. Germline-derived CDR1 and CDR2 are MNHEY and SMNVEV (reference sequence).

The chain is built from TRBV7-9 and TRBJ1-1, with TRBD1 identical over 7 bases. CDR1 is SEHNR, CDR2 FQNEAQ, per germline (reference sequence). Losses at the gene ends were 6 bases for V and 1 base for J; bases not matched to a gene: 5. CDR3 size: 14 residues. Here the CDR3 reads CASSFDRANTEAFF. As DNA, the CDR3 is TGTGCCAGCAGTTTTGACAGGGCGAACACTGAAGCTTTCTTT.

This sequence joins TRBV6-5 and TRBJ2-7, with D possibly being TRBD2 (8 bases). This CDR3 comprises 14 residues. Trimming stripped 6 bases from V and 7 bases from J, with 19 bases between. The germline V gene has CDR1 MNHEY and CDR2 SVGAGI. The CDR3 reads CASSDRVPGGEQYF. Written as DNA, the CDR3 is TGTGCCAGCAGCGACAGGGTCCCGGGAGGGGAGCAGTACTTC.

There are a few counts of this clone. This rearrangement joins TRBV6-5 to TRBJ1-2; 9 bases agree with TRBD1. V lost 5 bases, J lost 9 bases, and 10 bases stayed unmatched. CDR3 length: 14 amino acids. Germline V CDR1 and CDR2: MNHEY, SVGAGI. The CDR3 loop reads CASSTGTGLHSYTF. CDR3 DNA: TGTGCCAGCAGTACCGGGACAGGGCTACACAGCTACACCTTC.